This T cell receptor (beta chain) stems from a study of cytomegalovirus exposure and HLA in healthy donors. Donors showed nominal health when sampled, although they likely had unrecorded immune exposures. Study findings and constraints: Accurate predictions that matched the HLA-A and HLA-B alleles of most subjects were reportedly made from TCR beta sequences. Earlier analysis found most TCR beta V segments productive about 87% or about 30% of the time.

Comments on this clone: The antigen is undetermined.

The V gene lost 5 bases and the J gene lost 1 base, with 9 bases spanning the gap. Germline assignment: CDR1 MGHDK and CDR2 SYGVNS. The CDR3 totals 14 residues. The PCR made use of 60 Vbeta and 13 Jbeta primers. Repertoires were generated with immunoSEQ multiplex PCR, while TCRdb's copy carries only in-frame clones and drops some. This table has fewer than 200,000 clones, about nine tenths appearing once. The chain has TRBV25-1 and TRBJ1-5; D not resolved. This TCR came from a boy aged 2-15 years in good health and CMV-seronegative. The sample comprised PBMCs. CDR3 in amino acids: CASSSLRSNQPQHF. Written as DNA, the CDR3 is TGTGCCAGCAGTTCTCTCCGGAGCAATCAGCCCCAGCATTTT.